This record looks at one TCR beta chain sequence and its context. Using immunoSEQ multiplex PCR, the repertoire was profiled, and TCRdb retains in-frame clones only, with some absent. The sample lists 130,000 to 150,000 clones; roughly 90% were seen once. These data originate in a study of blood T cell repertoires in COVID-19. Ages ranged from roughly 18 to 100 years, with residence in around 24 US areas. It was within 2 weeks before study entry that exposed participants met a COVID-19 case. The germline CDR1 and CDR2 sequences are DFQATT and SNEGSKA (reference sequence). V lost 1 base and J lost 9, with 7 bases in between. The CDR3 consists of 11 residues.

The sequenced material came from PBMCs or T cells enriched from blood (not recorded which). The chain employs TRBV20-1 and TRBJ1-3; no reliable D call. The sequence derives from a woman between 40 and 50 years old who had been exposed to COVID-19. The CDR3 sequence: CSARGGGTIYF. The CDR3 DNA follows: TGCAGTGCTAGAGGGGGAGGCACCATATATTTT.